Reported below is one T cell receptor beta chain. Each of the patients experienced relapse following autologous stem cell transplantation, and their brentuximab vedotin exposure differed. This sample was included in a study of PD-1 blockade in classical Hodgkin lymphoma. Libraries were prepared by immunoSEQ multiplex PCR; TCRdb keeps only in-frame clonotypes and omits some of them. The sample has about 21,000 clones; under 70% are singletons. The CDR3 is made up of 15 amino acids. Trimming cost V 4 bases and J 4 bases, with 16 bases left between them. CDR1 and CDR2 (germline): MNHEY, SVGAGI. The TCR comes from a human donor with classical Hodgkin lymphoma. Material: peripheral blood mononuclear cells (PBMCs), obtained at baseline. This chain connects TRBV6-5 to TRBJ1-1; tentative D call: TRBD1 (5 bases). The CDR3 protein is CASSSETVRATEAFF. In DNA, the CDR3 is TGTGCCAGCAGTTCCGAGACAGTGAGGGCCACTGAAGCTTTCTTT.